One and the same sample provided the 31 T cell receptor beta chains below, sequenced in a study of Ad26.COV2.S vaccination and SARS-CoV-2 variants. The sample's treatment: roughly 19 received Ad26.COV2.S at low or high dose, single or two shots; a few received placebo; per-sample allocation not given. The study sampled participants on day 63 after the first vaccine or placebo injection. Data came from immunoSEQ multiplex PCR; TCRdb stores just in-frame clones and leaves some out. The sample includes a few hundred thousand clones, under 90% of them seen just once. The sample in question was peripheral blood, obtained in a trial of Ad26.COV2.S vaccine versus placebo. The receptors shown here come from a person aged 18-65 years who received the Ad26.COV2.S COVID-19 vaccine or a placebo.

The chain recombines TRBV9 with TRBJ2-3; 11 nucleotides line up with TRBD2. Germline V CDR1 and CDR2: SGDLS, YYNGEE. CDR3 length equals 17 residues. V lost 0 bases, J lost 6 bases, and 9 bases stayed unmatched. The CDR3 loop is CASSVGALAGGPDTQYF. The CDR3 DNA sequence: TGTGCCAGCAGCGTAGGAGCCCTAGCGGGAGGTCCTGATACGCAGTATTTT. Filled out from reference TRBV9 and TRBJ2-3, the complete variable domain reads DSGVTQTPKHLITATGQRVTLRCSPRSGDLSVYWYQQSLDQGLQFLIQYYNGEERAKGNILERFSAQQFPDLHSELNLSSLELGDSALYFCASSVGALAGGPDTQYFGPGTRLTVL.

V gene TRBV12-5 combines with J gene TRBJ1-1; 7 bases align to TRBD1. V lost 5 bases to trimming and J lost 9 bases; unmatched junction nucleotides: 15. The CDR3 has 15 amino acids. The V gene's germline CDR1 is LGHNT and CDR2 FRNRAP. The CDR3 DNA sequence: TGTGCTAGTGGTCCCCGTGCGGACAGGCAAAATAAAGCTTTCTTT. As protein: CASGPRADRQNKAFF. Drawing the rest from reference TRBV12-5 and TRBJ1-1, the complete variable domain is DARVTQTPRHKVTEMGQEVTMRCQPILGHNTVFWYRQTMMQGLELLAYFRNRAPLDDSGMPKDRFSAEMPDATLATLKIQPSEPRDSAVYFCASGPRADRQNKAFFGQGTRLTVV.

The chain combines TRBV12-5 with TRBJ1-2; D gene uncertain. Deletions cut 5 bases from V and 8 bases from J, with 15 bases between. CDR3 length: 13 residues. CDR1 LGHNT and CDR2 FRNRAP come from the germline V gene. This CDR3 reads CASGPQWERGYTF. The CDR3 bases are TGTGCTAGTGGTCCGCAGTGGGAAAGAGGCTACACCTTC.

The chain has TRBV3-1 (or the pseudogene TRBV3-2) and TRBJ1-3; D possibly corresponds to TRBD1 (5 bases). V lost 0 bases, J lost 0 bases, and 15 bases lay in between. CDR1 and CDR2 (germline): LGHDT, YNNKEL (reference sequence). This CDR3 spans 18 amino acids. For the CDR3, the DNA is TGTGCCAGCAGCCAAGAACTCGGTCAGGGCCACTCTGGAAACACCATATATTTT. Its protein is CASSQELGQGHSGNTIYF.

The chain is built from TRBV18 and TRBJ2-3; TRBD2 agrees at 12 bases. The CDR3 loop spans 18 amino acids. The trim removed 2 bases at V and 0 bases at J, leaving 6 bases unmatched. Germline CDR1 and CDR2: KGHSH and LQKENI. The CDR3 region is CASSPTQTSGSSTDTQYF. DNA of the CDR3: TGTGCCAGCTCACCAACTCAGACTAGCGGGAGTAGCACAGATACGCAGTATTTT.

This clone was found a few times. The J gene is TRBJ2-7, the V gene TRBV7-3; TRBD2 aligns across 12 bases. V was pared by 5 bases and J by 3 bases, with 5 bases of the junction left unmatched. CDR1 is SGHTA, CDR2 FQGTGA, per germline. This CDR3 has 15 amino acids. The CDR3 loop reads CASSPGLAGYYEQYF. CDR3 DNA: TGTGCCAGCAGCCCTGGACTAGCGGGATACTACGAGCAGTACTTC.

This chain uses TRBV3-1 (or the pseudogene TRBV3-2) with TRBJ2-7; weak D call: TRBD1 (5 bases). The CDR3 totals 14 residues. Germline CDR1 LGHDT, CDR2 YNNKEL (reference sequence). The V end lost 8 bases, the J end lost 0 bases, and 14 bases lay between the germline ends. The CDR3 loop is CASSSQGVSYEQYF. CDR3 nucleotide sequence: TGTGCCAGCTCTTCCCAAGGGGTCTCCTACGAGCAGTACTTC.

This chain connects TRBV6-5 to TRBJ2-3; no definite D call. Trimming shortened V by 5 bases and J by 0 bases, and 9 bases separated the two germline ends. The germline CDR1 and CDR2 sequences are MNHEY and SVGAGI. This CDR3 has 14 amino acids. The CDR3 DNA sequence: TGTGCCAGCAGTATACAGCTCAGCACAGATACGCAGTATTTT. Its protein product is CASSIQLSTDTQYF.

This chain uses TRBV12-3 or TRBV12-4 with TRBJ2-5; no firm D call. The CDR3 extends over 13 amino acids. V was shortened by 3 bases and J by 5 bases, with 10 bases between the two germline ends. The CDR3 protein is CASSFGRSETQYF. The CDR3 DNA reads as TGTGCCAGCAGTTTTGGTCGGAGTGAGACCCAGTACTTC.

CDR3 in DNA: TGTGCCAGCAGCTTAGAGGGAGATGGCTACACCTTC. Encoded protein: CASSLEGDGYTF. The V gene is TRBV11-1, the J gene TRBJ1-2; D call uncertain. The V end lost 1 base, the J end lost 6 bases, and 6 bases lay between the germline ends. There are 12 residues in the CDR3. In germline, CDR1 is SGHAT, CDR2 FQDESV (reference sequence).

The CDR3 sequence is CATSDSGTGADTQYF. For the CDR3, the DNA is TGTGCCACCAGTGATAGTGGGACAGGGGCAGATACGCAGTATTTT. The chain combines TRBV24-1 with TRBJ2-3; 10 nucleotides agree with TRBD1. Germline values: CDR1 KGHDR, CDR2 SFDVKD. The CDR3 totals 15 residues. Trimming cost V 3 bases and J 4 bases; bases outside gene matches: 3.

Only one count was recorded for this clone. V and J are TRBV14 and TRBJ2-1, with D hard to call. CDR3 length: 14 residues. Germline-derived CDR1 and CDR2 are SGHDN and FVKESK. V was cut by 10 bases and J by 10 bases, with 23 bases left in between. The CDR3 loop is CATSSLGWVTEQFF. DNA of the CDR3: TGTGCCACCTCATCTTTGGGGTGGGTAACGGAGCAGTTCTTC.

The chain carries TRBV4-1 and TRBJ1-2; the match to TRBD1 covers 7 bases. CDR1 MGHRA and CDR2 YSYEKL come from the germline V gene. With V trimmed by 1 base and J by 3 bases, 5 bases remained unmatched. The CDR3 has 15 amino acids. The CDR3 here is CASSQAAGQDYGYTF. As DNA, the CDR3 is TGCGCCAGCAGCCAAGCGGCCGGACAGGACTATGGCTACACCTTC.

The rearrangement joins TRBV7-9 to TRBJ1-5; perhaps TRBD1 as D (5 bases). The germline V gene has CDR1 SEHNR and CDR2 FQNEAQ (reference sequence). Trimming left V 5 bases short and J 4 bases short, with 18 bases between. The CDR3 is 16 amino acids. This CDR3 is CASSRIGQGGNQPQHF. The CDR3 bases are TGTGCCAGCAGCCGGATCGGCCAGGGTGGGAATCAGCCCCAGCATTTT.

This chain connects TRBV18 to TRBJ2-5; either TRBD1 or TRBD2 may fit D (5 bases each). Germline V lookup: CDR1 KGHSH, CDR2 LQKENI. The CDR3 is made up of 15 amino acids. Trimming took 5 bases from V and 2 from J, leaving 15 bases between them. This CDR3 is CASSAPGTQQETQYF. The CDR3 coding sequence is TGTGCCAGCTCAGCCCCTGGGACGCAACAAGAGACCCAGTACTTC.

The rearrangement uses TRBV11-2 and TRBJ1-6, with no clear D. The CDR3 totals 15 residues. CDR1 is SGHAT, CDR2 FQNNGV, per germline. Trimming took 5 bases from V and 7 from J, leaving 15 bases between them. The CDR3, as DNA: TGTGCCAGCAGCCCCGATAATCTTTCCAATTCACCCCTCCACTTT. This encodes CASSPDNLSNSPLHF.

Written as DNA, the CDR3 is TGTGCCAGCAGCCCACCTATTTCCCTGACTCGCGGCTATGGCTACGAGCAGTACTTC. Translated: CASSPPISLTRGYGYEQYF. The chain uses TRBV7-6 and TRBJ2-7; unclear D gene. V lost 5 bases and J lost 3, with 29 bases in between. The V gene's germline CDR1 is SGHVS and CDR2 FNYEAQ. This CDR3 is 19 amino acids long.

This clone was found a few times. This chain links TRBV7-6 with TRBJ1-1; D call uncertain. Trimming left V 1 base short and J 11 bases short, with 17 bases between. Germline CDR1 reads SGHVS; CDR2 reads FNYEAQ. This CDR3 is 14 amino acids long. Here the CDR3 reads CASSLGARISRAFF. The CDR3 bases are TGTGCCAGCAGCTTAGGGGCCCGGATTTCGAGGGCTTTCTTT.

The rearrangement joins TRBV7-2 to TRBJ1-1; D call uncertain. Trimming pared 1 base from V and 0 bases from J, leaving 0 bases between. The CDR3 is 12 residues long. The V gene's germline CDR1 is SGHTA and CDR2 FQGNSA. CDR3 loop: CASSLVNTEAFF. For the CDR3, the DNA is TGTGCCAGCAGCTTAGTGAACACTGAAGCTTTCTTT.

Only one count was recorded for this clone. The chain has TRBV27 and TRBJ1-5; D remains ambiguous. Germline CDR1 and CDR2: MNHEY and SMNVEV (reference sequence). The CDR3 is made up of 15 amino acids. V shed 3 bases and J shed 4 bases, with 13 bases lying between them. The CDR3 reads CASSFSNSVNQPQHF. The CDR3 bases are TGTGCCAGCAGTTTCTCCAACAGCGTTAATCAGCCCCAGCATTTT.

This clone was counted once. The rearrangement joins TRBV15 to TRBJ1-2, with TRBD1 identical over 7 bases. Germline CDR1 and CDR2: LNHNV and YYDKDF (reference sequence). J lost 4 bases, V lost 0 bases, and 5 bases had no gene match. The length of the CDR3 is 15 residues. The CDR3 nucleotides read TGTGCCACCAGCAGAGAAGGGGGCGGAGGCTATGGCTACACCTTC. Amino acids: CATSREGGGGYGYTF. Based on the CDR3 plus reference TRBV15 and TRBJ1-2, the full variable domain is DAMVIQNPRYQVTQFGKPVTLSCSQTLNHNVMYWYQQKSSQAPKLLFHYYDKDFNNEADTPDNFQSRRPNTSFCFLDIRSPGLGDTAMYLCATSREGGGGYGYTFGSGTRLTVV.

J is TRBJ1-2 and V is TRBV19, with D possibly TRBD1 on 5 matching bases. Trimming took off 8 bases at V and 3 bases at J, with 16 bases between the two ends. CDR3 size: 14 residues. The germline CDR1 and CDR2 sequences are LNHDA and SQIVND (reference sequence). DNA for the CDR3: TGTGCCAGTCGAGGCCGGGACGGAGACTATGGCTACACCTTC. Encoded protein: CASRGRDGDYGYTF.

The V call is TRBV24-1, the J call TRBJ2-7, with D possibly being TRBD1 or TRBD2 (5 bases each). With 4 bases removed from V and 2 bases from J, the gap between germline ends came to 14 bases. CDR3 length equals 15 residues. Germline V CDR1 and CDR2: KGHDR, SFDVKD. The CDR3 sequence is CATSDTRGTAYEQYF. In DNA, the CDR3 is TGTGCCACCAGTGACACTAGGGGCACTGCCTACGAGCAGTACTTC.

The chain carries TRBV2 and TRBJ2-3, with TRBD2 as a possible D gene (6 bases). Germline V gene data show CDR1 as SNHLY and CDR2 as FYNNEI. With 1 base removed from V and 0 bases from J, the gap between germline ends came to 8 bases. The length of the CDR3 is 15 residues. The CDR3 DNA is TGTGCCAGCAGTGAAGAGGGGACTAGCACAGATACGCAGTATTTT. It codes for CASSEEGTSTDTQYF.

The chain uses TRBV3-1 (or the pseudogene TRBV3-2) and TRBJ2-6, with D possibly being TRBD2 (6 bases). V lost 3 bases to trimming and J lost 4 bases, with 7 bases between them. The germline CDR1 and CDR2 sequences are LGHDT and YNNKEL (reference sequence). CDR3 length equals 14 residues. CDR3 residues: CASSQRDGANVLTF. CDR3 DNA: TGTGCCAGCAGCCAGCGGGACGGGGCCAACGTCCTGACTTTC.

The J gene is TRBJ2-1, the V gene TRBV6-5; the D is unclear. The length of the CDR3 is 16 residues. Deletions cut 2 bases from V and 2 bases from J, with 13 bases between. Germline-derived CDR1 and CDR2 are MNHEY and SVGAGI. CDR3 in DNA: TGTGCCAGCAGTTACCTCCCCGGGCTAGCCTACAATGAGCAGTTCTTC. It specifies CASSYLPGLAYNEQFF.

The V gene is TRBV19, the J gene TRBJ2-7; TRBD2 matches 7 bases. This CDR3 has 13 amino acids. Germline V lookup: CDR1 LNHDA, CDR2 SQIVND (reference sequence). V shed 3 bases and J 6 bases; nucleotides not matched to a gene: 5. The CDR3 protein is CASSITQRGEQYF. CDR3 coding DNA: TGTGCCAGTAGTATTACACAGCGGGGCGAGCAGTACTTC.

V and J are TRBV4-1 and TRBJ2-7, with a weak D call TRBD2 (5 bases). The CDR3 spans 14 residues. Germline lookup yields CDR1 MGHRA and CDR2 YSYEKL. V was pared by 3 bases and J by 2 bases, with 11 bases between. This CDR3 reads CASSHSHGAYEQYF. The CDR3 DNA is TGCGCCAGCAGCCACTCCCACGGGGCCTACGAGCAGTACTTC.

The chain recombines TRBV5-1 with TRBJ1-1; no firm D call. Germline-derived CDR1 and CDR2 are SGHRS and YFSETQ. V was pared by 1 base and J by 4 bases, with 11 bases between. CDR3 length equals 14 residues. CDR3 DNA sequence: TGCGCCAGCAGCTTGCGCCCCGGCGGCACTGAAGCTTTCTTT. Its translation is CASSLRPGGTEAFF.

The chain uses TRBV2 and TRBJ1-3, with unresolved D. V was shortened by 2 bases and J by 0 bases, with 8 bases between the two germline ends. The CDR3 spans 15 residues. From germline, CDR1 is SNHLY and CDR2 FYNNEI. The DNA for the CDR3 is TGTGCCAGCAGTGAATGGTTGGACTCTGGAAACACCATATATTTT. It encodes CASSEWLDSGNTIYF.

This clone appeared a single time. The chain links TRBV5-4 to TRBJ1-1; no clear D. This CDR3 spans 12 amino acids. Trimming stripped 0 bases from V and 6 bases from J, with 6 bases between. Germline V CDR1 and CDR2: SGHNT, YYREEE (reference sequence). CDR3 bases: TGTGCCAGCAGCTTGGGATCCCCTGAAGCTTTCTTT. As protein: CASSLGSPEAFF.